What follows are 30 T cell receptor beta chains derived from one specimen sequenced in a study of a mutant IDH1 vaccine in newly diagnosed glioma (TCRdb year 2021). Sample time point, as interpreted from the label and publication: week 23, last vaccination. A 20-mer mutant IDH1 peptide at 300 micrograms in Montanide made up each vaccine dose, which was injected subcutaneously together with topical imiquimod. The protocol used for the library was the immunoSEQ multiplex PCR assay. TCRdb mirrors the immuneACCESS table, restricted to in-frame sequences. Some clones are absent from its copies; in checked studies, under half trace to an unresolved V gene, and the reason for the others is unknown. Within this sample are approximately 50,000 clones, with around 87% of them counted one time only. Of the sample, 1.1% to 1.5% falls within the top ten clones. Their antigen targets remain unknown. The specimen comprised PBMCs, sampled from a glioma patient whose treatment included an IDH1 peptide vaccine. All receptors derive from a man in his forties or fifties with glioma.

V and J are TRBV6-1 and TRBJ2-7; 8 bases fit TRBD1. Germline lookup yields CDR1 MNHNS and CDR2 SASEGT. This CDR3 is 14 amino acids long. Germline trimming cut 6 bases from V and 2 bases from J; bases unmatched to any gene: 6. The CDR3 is CASSDRGGTYEQYF. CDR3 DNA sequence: TGTGCCAGCAGCGACAGGGGAGGAACCTACGAGCAGTACTTC.

The CDR3, as DNA: TGTGCCAGCAGTGACTCGTCGAGACAGGGAGTCGCTGAAGCTTTCTTT. This codes for CASSDSSRQGVAEAFF. The genes are TRBV6-4 and TRBJ1-1; 7 nucleotides align to TRBD1. Unmatched junction bases numbered 10, after V lost 0 bases and J lost 6 bases. Germline-derived CDR1 and CDR2 are MRHNA and SNTAGT. The length of the CDR3 is 16 residues.

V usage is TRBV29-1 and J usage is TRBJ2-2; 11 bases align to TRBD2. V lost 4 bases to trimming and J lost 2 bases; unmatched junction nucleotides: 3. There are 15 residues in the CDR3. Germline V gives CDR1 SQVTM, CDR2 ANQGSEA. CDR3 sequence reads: CSVGGLAVNTGELFF. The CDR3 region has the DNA TGCAGCGTTGGGGGACTAGCGGTAAACACCGGGGAGCTGTTTTTT.

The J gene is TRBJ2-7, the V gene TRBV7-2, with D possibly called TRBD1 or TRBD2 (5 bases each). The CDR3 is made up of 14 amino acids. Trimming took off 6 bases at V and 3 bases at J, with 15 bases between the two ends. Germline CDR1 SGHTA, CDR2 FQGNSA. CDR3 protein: CASSQEGSYYEQYF. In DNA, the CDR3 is TGTGCCAGCAGTCAAGAGGGGAGTTACTACGAGCAGTACTTC.

In nucleotides, the CDR3 is TGTGCCAGCAGCACCTCCCCTACGGAGCCCCAGCATTTT. Encoded protein: CASSTSPTEPQHF. V gene TRBV6-5 combines with J gene TRBJ1-5; D is undetermined. Deletions cut 6 bases from V and 8 bases from J, with 14 bases between. Germline CDR1 MNHEY, CDR2 SVGAGI. The CDR3 contains 13 residues.

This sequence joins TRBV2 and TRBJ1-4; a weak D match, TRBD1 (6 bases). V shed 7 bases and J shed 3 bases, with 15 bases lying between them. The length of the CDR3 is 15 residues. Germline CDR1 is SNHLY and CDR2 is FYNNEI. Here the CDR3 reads CASNRRQVSNEKLFF. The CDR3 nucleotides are TGTGCCAGCAACCGACGACAGGTCTCTAATGAAAAACTGTTTTTT.

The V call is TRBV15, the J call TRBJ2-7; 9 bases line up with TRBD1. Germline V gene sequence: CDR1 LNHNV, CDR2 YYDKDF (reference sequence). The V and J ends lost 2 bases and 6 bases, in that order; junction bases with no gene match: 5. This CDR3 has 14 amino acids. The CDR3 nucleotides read TGTGCCACCAGCAGACTCACAGGGGGCGGCGAGCAGTACTTC. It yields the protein CATSRLTGGGEQYF.

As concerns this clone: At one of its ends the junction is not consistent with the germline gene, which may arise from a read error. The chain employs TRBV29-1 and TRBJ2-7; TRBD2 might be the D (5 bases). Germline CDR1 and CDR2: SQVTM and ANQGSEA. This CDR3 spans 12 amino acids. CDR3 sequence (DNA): TGCAGCTTTGAGGGCCCGAGCTACGAGCAGTACTTC. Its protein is CSFEGPSYEQYF.

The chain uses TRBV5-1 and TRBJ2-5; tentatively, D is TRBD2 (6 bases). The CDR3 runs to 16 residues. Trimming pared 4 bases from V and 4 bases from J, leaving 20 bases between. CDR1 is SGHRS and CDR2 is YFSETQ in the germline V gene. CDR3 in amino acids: CASSRRTIRELETQYF. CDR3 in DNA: TGCGCCAGCAGCCGGCGGACTATCCGGGAGTTAGAGACCCAGTACTTC.

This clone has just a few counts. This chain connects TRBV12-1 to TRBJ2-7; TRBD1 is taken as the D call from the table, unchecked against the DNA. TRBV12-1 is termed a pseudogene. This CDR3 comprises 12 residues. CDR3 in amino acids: CASRTGPYEQYF. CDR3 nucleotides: TGTGCCAGCCGGACAGGGCCCTACGAGCAGTACTTC.

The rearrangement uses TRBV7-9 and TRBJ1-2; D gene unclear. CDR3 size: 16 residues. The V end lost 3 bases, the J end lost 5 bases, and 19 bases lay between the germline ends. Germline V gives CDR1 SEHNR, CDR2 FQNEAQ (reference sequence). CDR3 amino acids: CASSLPGREDSYGYTF. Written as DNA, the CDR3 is TGTGCCAGCAGCTTGCCTGGGAGGGAGGACTCATATGGCTACACCTTC.

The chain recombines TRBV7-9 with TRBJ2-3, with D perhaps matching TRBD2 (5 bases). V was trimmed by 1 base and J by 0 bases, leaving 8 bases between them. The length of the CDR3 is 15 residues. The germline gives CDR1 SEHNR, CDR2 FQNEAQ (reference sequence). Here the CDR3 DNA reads TGTGCCAGCAGCTTAGTTGCGGGTAGCACAGATACGCAGTATTTT. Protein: CASSLVAGSTDTQYF. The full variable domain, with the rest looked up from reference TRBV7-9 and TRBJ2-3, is DTGVSQNPRHKITKRGQNVTFRCDPISEHNRLYWYRQTLGQGPEFLTYFQNEAQLEKSRLLSDRFSAERPKGSFSTLEIQRTEQGDSAMYLCASSLVAGSTDTQYFGPGTRLTVL.

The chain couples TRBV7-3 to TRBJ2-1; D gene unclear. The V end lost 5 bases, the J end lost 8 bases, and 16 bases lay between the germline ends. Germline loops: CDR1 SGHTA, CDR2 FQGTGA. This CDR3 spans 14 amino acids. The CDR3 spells CASSQRFASDEQFF. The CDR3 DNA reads TGTGCCAGCAGCCAACGTTTTGCATCTGATGAGCAGTTCTTC.

CDR3 bases: TGTGCCAGCTCAGCCCGCCGCGGGCAGCCCCAGCATTTT. It encodes CASSARRGQPQHF. The chain uses TRBV18 and TRBJ1-5, with D unresolved. The V and J ends lost 5 bases and 7 bases respectively, with 12 bases between them. From germline, CDR1 is KGHSH and CDR2 LQKENI. The CDR3 sequence is 13 residues long.

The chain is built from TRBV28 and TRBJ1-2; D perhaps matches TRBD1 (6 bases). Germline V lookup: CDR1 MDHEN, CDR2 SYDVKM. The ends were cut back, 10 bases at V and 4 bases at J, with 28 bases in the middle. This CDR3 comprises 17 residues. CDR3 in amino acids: CAIYSTGFGNTLYGYTF. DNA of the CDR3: TGTGCCATCTATTCCACAGGGTTCGGAAACACCCTCTATGGCTACACCTTC.

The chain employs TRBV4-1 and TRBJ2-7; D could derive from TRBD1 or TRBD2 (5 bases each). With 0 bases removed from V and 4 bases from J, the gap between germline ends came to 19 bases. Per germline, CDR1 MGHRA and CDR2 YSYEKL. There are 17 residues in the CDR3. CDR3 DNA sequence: TGCGCCAGCAGCCAAGACTCACAAAAAGGGGACCCTTACGAGCAGTACTTC. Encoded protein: CASSQDSQKGDPYEQYF.

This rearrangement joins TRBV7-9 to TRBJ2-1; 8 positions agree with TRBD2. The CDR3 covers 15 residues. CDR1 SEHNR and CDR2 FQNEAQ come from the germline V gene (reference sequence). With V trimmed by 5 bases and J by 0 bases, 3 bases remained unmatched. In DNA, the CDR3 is TGTGCCAGCAGCCCAAGCGGGAGCTCCTACAATGAGCAGTTCTTC. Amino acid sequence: CASSPSGSSYNEQFF. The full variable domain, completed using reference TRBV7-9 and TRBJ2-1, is DTGVSQNPRHKITKRGQNVTFRCDPISEHNRLYWYRQTLGQGPEFLTYFQNEAQLEKSRLLSDRFSAERPKGSFSTLEIQRTEQGDSAMYLCASSPSGSSYNEQFFGPGTRLTVL.

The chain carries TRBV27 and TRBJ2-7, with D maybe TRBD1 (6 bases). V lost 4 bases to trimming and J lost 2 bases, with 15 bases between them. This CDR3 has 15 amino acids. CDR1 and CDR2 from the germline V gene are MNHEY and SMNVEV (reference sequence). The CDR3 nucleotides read TGTGCCAGCAGTTACCGGGACACTCGGGCCTACGAGCAGTACTTC. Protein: CASSYRDTRAYEQYF.

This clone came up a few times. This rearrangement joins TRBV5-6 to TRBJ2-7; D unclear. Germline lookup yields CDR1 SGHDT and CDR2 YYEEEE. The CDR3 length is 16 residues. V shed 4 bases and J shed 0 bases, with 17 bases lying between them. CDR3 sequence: CASSPPGWIYSYEQYF. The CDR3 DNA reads TGTGCCAGCAGCCCCCCCGGGTGGATTTACTCCTACGAGCAGTACTTC.

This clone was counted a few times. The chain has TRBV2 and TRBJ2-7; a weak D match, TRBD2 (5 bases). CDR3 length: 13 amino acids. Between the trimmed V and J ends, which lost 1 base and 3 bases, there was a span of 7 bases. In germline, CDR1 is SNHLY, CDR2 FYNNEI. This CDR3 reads CASSEETSYEQYF. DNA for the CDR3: TGTGCCAGCAGTGAAGAAACTAGCTACGAGCAGTACTTC.

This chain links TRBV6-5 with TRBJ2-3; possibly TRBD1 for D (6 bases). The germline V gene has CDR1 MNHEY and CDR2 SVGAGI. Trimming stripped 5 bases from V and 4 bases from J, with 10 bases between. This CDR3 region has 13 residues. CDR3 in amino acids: CASSRPGADTQYF. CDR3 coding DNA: TGTGCCAGCAGTCGCCCAGGGGCAGATACGCAGTATTTT.

The CDR3 region is CASSLFTGANTGELFF. Here the CDR3 DNA reads TGTGCCAGCAGCTTATTCACAGGAGCGAACACCGGGGAGCTGTTTTTT. V and J are TRBV7-6 and TRBJ2-2, with a weak D call TRBD1 (5 bases). There are 16 residues in the CDR3. V was shortened by 2 bases and J by 0 bases, with 10 bases between the two germline ends. In germline, CDR1 is SGHVS, CDR2 FNYEAQ. The complete variable domain, with remaining parts taken from reference TRBV7-6 and TRBJ2-2, reads GAGVSQSPRYKVTKRGQDVALRCDPISGHVSLYWYRQALGQGPEFLTYFNYEAQQDKSGLPNDRFSAERPEGSISTLTIQRTEQRDSAMYRCASSLFTGANTGELFFGEGSRLTVL.

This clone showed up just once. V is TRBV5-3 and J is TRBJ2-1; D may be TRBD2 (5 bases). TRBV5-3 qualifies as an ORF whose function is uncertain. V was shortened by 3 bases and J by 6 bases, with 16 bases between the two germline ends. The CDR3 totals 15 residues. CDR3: CARSSPRRTANEQFF. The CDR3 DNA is TGTGCCAGAAGCTCCCCGAGGAGGACGGCCAATGAGCAGTTCTTC.

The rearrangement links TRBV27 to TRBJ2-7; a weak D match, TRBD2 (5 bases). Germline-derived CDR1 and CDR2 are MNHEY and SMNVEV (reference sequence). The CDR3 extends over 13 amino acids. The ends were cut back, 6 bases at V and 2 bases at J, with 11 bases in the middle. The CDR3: CASSLKRTYEQYF. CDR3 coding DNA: TGTGCCAGCAGCTTAAAGCGGACCTACGAGCAGTACTTC.

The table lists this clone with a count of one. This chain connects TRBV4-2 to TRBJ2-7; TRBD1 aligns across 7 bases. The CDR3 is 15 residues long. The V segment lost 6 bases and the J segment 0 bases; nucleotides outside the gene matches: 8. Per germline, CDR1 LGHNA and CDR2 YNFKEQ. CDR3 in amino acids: CASSPTGTVSYEQYF. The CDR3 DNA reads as TGTGCCAGCAGTCCGACCGGGACAGTCTCCTACGAGCAGTACTTC.

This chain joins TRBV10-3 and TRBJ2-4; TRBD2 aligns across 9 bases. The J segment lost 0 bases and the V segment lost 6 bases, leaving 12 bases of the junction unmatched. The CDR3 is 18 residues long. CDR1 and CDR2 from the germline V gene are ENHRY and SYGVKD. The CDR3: CAIRDGTSSFLAKNIQYF. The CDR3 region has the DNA TGTGCCATCAGAGATGGGACTAGCAGTTTTCTAGCCAAAAACATTCAGTACTTC.

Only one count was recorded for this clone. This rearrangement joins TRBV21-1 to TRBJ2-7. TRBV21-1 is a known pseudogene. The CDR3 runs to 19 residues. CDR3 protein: CASSCREGTATPLTYEQYF. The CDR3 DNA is TGTGCCAGCAGCTGCCGAGAGGGGACGGCCACCCCCCTAACCTACGAGCAGTACTTC.

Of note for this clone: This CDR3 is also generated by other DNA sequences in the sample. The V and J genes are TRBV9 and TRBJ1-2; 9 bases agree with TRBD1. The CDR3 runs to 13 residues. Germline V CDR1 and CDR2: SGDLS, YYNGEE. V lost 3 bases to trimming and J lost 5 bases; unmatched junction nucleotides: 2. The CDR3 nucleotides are TGTGCCAGCAGCGGGACAGGGGCTTATGGCTACACCTTC. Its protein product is CASSGTGAYGYTF.

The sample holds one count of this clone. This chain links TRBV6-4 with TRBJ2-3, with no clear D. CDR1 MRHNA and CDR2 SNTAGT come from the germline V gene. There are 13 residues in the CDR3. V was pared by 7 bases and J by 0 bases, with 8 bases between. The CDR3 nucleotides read TGTGCCAGCAAACGACCCAGCACAGATACGCAGTATTTT. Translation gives CASKRPSTDTQYF.

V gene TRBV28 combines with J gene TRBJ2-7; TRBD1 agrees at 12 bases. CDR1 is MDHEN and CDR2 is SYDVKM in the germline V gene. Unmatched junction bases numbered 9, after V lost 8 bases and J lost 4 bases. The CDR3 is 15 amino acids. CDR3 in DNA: TGTGCCAGCTCCGCCGGGGGACAGGGGGCTTACGAGCAGTACTTC. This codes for CASSAGGQGAYEQYF.